This TCR beta chain was sequenced during a study of blood T cell repertoires in COVID-19. Study summary: Italy, Spain and the United States were the sources of the convalescent and acute COVID-19 samples. Sample material is recorded as cDNA or gDNA derived from T cells, B-cell-depleted T cells, or PBMCs.

As originally analysed: Amplified reference gene primers provided the basis for estimating nucleated cell counts. The protocol was immunoSEQ multiplex PCR, while the TCRdb copy is restricted to in-frame clones and leaves out a portion. V, J and clone size reflect that table, while D and trimming were determined from the DNA. The table shows 70,000 to 85,000 clones, with over 80% occurring only once. This CDR3 is built from 14 residues. Unmatched junction bases numbered 9, after V lost 4 bases and J lost 5 bases. From germline, CDR1 is SGHRS and CDR2 YFSETQ. This chain uses TRBV5-1 with TRBJ2-7; TRBD1 agrees at 7 bases. This clonotype originated in a human donor in a cohort sampled during active COVID-19. The source material was peripheral blood. The CDR3 loop is CASSPGQVRNEQYF. In DNA, the CDR3 is TGCGCCAGCAGCCCTGGACAGGTCCGGAACGAGCAGTACTTC.